Presented here are 22 T cell receptor beta chains from one specimen sequenced in a study of T cells in Graves' hyperthyroidism and ophthalmopathy. RNA transcripts gave rise to amplified TCR beta CDR3 regions. RT-PCR in the first round (using the HTBI primer set) targeted the TCR CDR3. A single record per CDR3 protein comes from TCRdb applying MiXCR to the multiplex PCR reads. The sample lists more than 300,000 distinct CDR3 sequences, about a fifth occurring once. The sample comprised blood. These receptors were obtained from a man younger than 35 with Graves' ophthalmopathy.

This clonotype was picked up many times. The V and J genes are TRBV28 and TRBJ1-4; D is unresolved. The CDR3 sequence is 15 residues long. Germline V gene data show CDR1 as MDHEN and CDR2 as SYDVKM. The V and J ends lost 6 bases and 5 bases respectively, with 16 bases between them. CDR3 bases: TGTGCCAGCAGCTGGACCCGGCGACTGAATGAAAAACTGTTTTTT. This sequence encodes CASSWTRRLNEKLFF.

The J gene is TRBJ2-7, the V gene TRBV5-1; D possibly matches TRBD1 or TRBD2 (5 bases each). With 4 bases removed from V and 6 bases from J, the gap between germline ends came to 23 bases. CDR1 and CDR2 from the germline V gene are SGHRS and YFSETQ. This CDR3 is built from 16 residues. The CDR3 loop is CASSPNPGALNSEQYF. In DNA form, the CDR3 reads TGCGCCAGCAGCCCGAACCCCGGGGCCCTCAACAGCGAGCAGTACTTC.

This clonotype came up many times. V is TRBV14 and J is TRBJ1-2; 9 nucleotides agree with TRBD1. After removal of 4 bases from V and 6 bases from J, the junction contained 3 bases not matched to a gene. The V gene's germline CDR1 is SGHDN and CDR2 FVKESK. This CDR3 comprises 13 residues. The CDR3 is CASSPRQGDGYTF. CDR3 coding DNA: TGTGCCAGCAGCCCGCGACAGGGGGATGGCTACACCTTC. Full variable domain (remainder filled in from reference TRBV14 and TRBJ1-2): EAGVTQFPSHSVIEKGQTVTLRCDPISGHDNLYWYRRVMGKEIKFLLHFVKESKQDESGMPNNRFLAERTGGTYSTLKVQPAELEDSGVYFCASSPRQGDGYTFGSGTRLTVV.

This clonotype has a count of ten or more. J is TRBJ2-2 and V is TRBV6-2 or TRBV6-3, with 7 positions matching TRBD1. The V and J ends lost 8 bases and 3 bases, in that order; junction bases with no gene match: 6. The V gene's germline CDR1 is MNHEY and CDR2 SVGEGT. The CDR3 runs 14 residues. In DNA, the CDR3 is TGTGCCAGCCAAGGGGGCAGAGACACCGGGGAGCTGTTTTTT. Translated: CASQGGRDTGELFF.

In this sample, this clonotype turned up many times. The V call is TRBV7-8, the J call TRBJ2-5; 8 positions match TRBD1. The CDR3 runs 16 residues. Germline lookup yields CDR1 SGHVS and CDR2 FQNEAQ. The junction had 18 bases not matched to a gene; V was cut back by 8 bases and J by 7 bases. CDR3 bases: TGTGCCAGCGAAGAACACTCGGGACAGGCCTTGGTGACCCAGTACTTC. Translating it yields CASEEHSGQALVTQYF.

This sequence joins TRBV12-3 or TRBV12-4 and TRBJ1-1; the match to TRBD1 covers 9 bases. The CDR3 is 15 amino acids. Trimming cost V 5 bases and J 5 bases; bases outside gene matches: 9. The CDR3 nucleotides read TGTGCCAGCAGTGATATGGGACAGGGAATTACTGAAGCTTTCTTT. Translation gives CASSDMGQGITEAFF.

In this sample, this clonotype turned up many times. This sequence joins TRBV12-3 or TRBV12-4 and TRBJ2-5; D remains ambiguous. The CDR3 loop spans 14 amino acids. Trimming removed 6 bases at V and 2 bases at J, with 13 bases between. This chain's CDR3 is CASSSSSAQETQYF. The CDR3 DNA reads TGTGCCAGCAGCTCATCCTCCGCACAAGAGACCCAGTACTTC.

The chain recombines TRBV10-3 with TRBJ2-7; D is undetermined. V lost 0 bases and J lost 6, with 12 bases in between. Germline CDR1 and CDR2: ENHRY and SYGVKD. This CDR3 is 14 amino acids long. The CDR3: CAISESRTLTEQYF. DNA of the CDR3: TGTGCCATCAGTGAGTCGAGGACGTTGACCGAGCAGTACTTC.

The CDR3 nucleotides are TGTGCCATCAGCGGGGGCCTTCAAGAGACCCAGTACTTC. It encodes CAISGGLQETQYF. The genes are TRBV10-3 and TRBJ2-5; D may correspond to TRBD1 or TRBD2 (6 bases each). Germline assignment: CDR1 ENHRY and CDR2 SYGVKD. The CDR3 runs 13 residues. V was shortened by 6 bases and J by 2 bases, with 10 bases between the two germline ends.

This chain connects TRBV7-9 to TRBJ1-5, with 7 bases lining up with TRBD1. There are 11 residues in the CDR3. Germline V gives CDR1 SEHNR, CDR2 FQNEAQ (reference sequence). CDR3 protein: CVTGVNQPQHF. CDR3 DNA: TGTGTCACAGGGGTAAATCAGCCCCAGCATTTT.

This clonotype was picked up many times. The chain carries TRBV12-3 or TRBV12-4 and TRBJ1-4, with D uncertain. This CDR3 has 14 residues. V was clipped by 3 bases and J by 8 bases, with 13 bases between them. In nucleotides, the CDR3 is TGTGCCAGCAGTTTCTCCGCGACGGGGGAAAAACTGTTTTTT. Translation gives CASSFSATGEKLFF.

This clonotype has ten or more counts. This CDR3 is CASSSHGGYTEAFF. CDR3 nucleotide sequence: TGTGCCAGCAGTTCCCATGGAGGATACACTGAAGCTTTCTTT. J is TRBJ1-1 and V is TRBV28; D unclear. CDR3 length: 14 amino acids. The V end lost 4 bases, the J end lost 3 bases, and 12 bases lay between the germline ends. The germline gives CDR1 MDHEN, CDR2 SYDVKM.

The chain recombines TRBV5-8 with TRBJ2-4; tentatively, D is TRBD2 (6 bases). The CDR3 totals 14 residues. Germline V gives CDR1 SGHTS, CDR2 YDEGEE. Trimming took off 0 bases at V and 3 bases at J, with 7 bases between the two ends. The CDR3 coding sequence is TGTGCCAGCAGCTTGGCGGGGGTCAAAAACATTCAGTACTTC. It codes for CASSLAGVKNIQYF.

This clonotype appeared many times. The chain combines TRBV3-1 with TRBJ1-2; possible D gene TRBD1, 5 bases. V was trimmed by 0 bases and J by 8 bases, leaving 16 bases between them. Germline V gene data show CDR1 as LGHDT and CDR2 as YNNKEL (reference sequence). This CDR3 comprises 15 residues. CDR3 residues: CASSQEPEGGEGYTF. DNA of the CDR3: TGTGCCAGCAGCCAAGAGCCCGAGGGAGGGGAAGGCTACACCTTC.

This clonotype was seen repeatedly, ten times or more. The chain couples TRBV7-9 to TRBJ1-2, with 7 positions matching TRBD1. V lost 1 base, J lost 9 bases, and 8 bases stayed unmatched. The CDR3 runs 14 residues. The germline V gene has CDR1 SEHNR and CDR2 FQNEAQ (reference sequence). Here the CDR3 DNA reads TGTGCCAGCAGCTTAGGACAGGGTTTTTTGCGCTACACCTTC. Amino acids: CASSLGQGFLRYTF.

This clonotype was found many times. The chain links TRBV20-1 to TRBJ1-6; 8 bases line up with TRBD1. J was trimmed by 4 bases and V by 5 bases; bases with no gene match: 7. Germline CDR1 reads DFQATT; CDR2 reads SNEGSKA (reference sequence). The CDR3 covers 15 residues. The CDR3: CSAGDRSSYNSPLHF. Written as DNA, the CDR3 is TGCAGTGCTGGGGACAGGTCCTCTTATAATTCACCCCTCCACTTT.

This clonotype was observed a few times. V gene TRBV5-1 combines with J gene TRBJ2-2; TRBD1 aligns across 9 bases. This CDR3 has 15 residues. The J segment lost 6 bases and the V segment lost 4 bases, leaving 7 bases of the junction unmatched. The germline CDR1 and CDR2 sequences are SGHRS and YFSETQ. CDR3 nucleotide sequence: TGCGCCAGCAGCCCTCGACAGGGGGACCCCGGGGAGCTGTTTTTT. This encodes CASSPRQGDPGELFF.

Ten or more counts support this clonotype. The chain's CDR3 is CASSFPSPPQGSPRPDTQYF. The CDR3 coding sequence is TGCGCCAGCAGCTTCCCGAGTCCACCACAGGGTTCCCCTCGCCCAGATACGCAGTATTTT. This chain links TRBV5-1 with TRBJ2-3; D may be TRBD1 (6 bases). Germline loops: CDR1 SGHRS, CDR2 YFSETQ. Between the trimmed V and J ends, which lost 2 bases and 4 bases, there was a span of 29 bases. The CDR3 extends over 20 amino acids.

This clonotype was recorded many times. V is TRBV5-1 and J is TRBJ1-4; D might be TRBD1 (6 bases). The germline CDR1 and CDR2 sequences are SGHRS and YFSETQ. The CDR3 has 16 amino acids. Between the trimmed V and J ends, which lost 4 bases and 2 bases, there was a span of 15 bases. The CDR3 nucleotides are TGCGCCAGCAGCCTTACAGGGATCGCGACTAATGAAAAACTGTTTTTT. Translated: CASSLTGIATNEKLFF.

There are a few counts of this clonotype. V gene TRBV19 combines with J gene TRBJ1-1; tentative D call: TRBD1 (5 bases). The CDR3 is 14 amino acids. Germline values: CDR1 LNHDA, CDR2 SQIVND (reference sequence). V lost 1 base, J lost 5 bases, and 11 bases lay in between. The CDR3 DNA is TGTGCCAGTAGTATAGGCAGAGGGACGACTGAAGCTTTCTTT. This sequence encodes CASSIGRGTTEAFF.

This clonotype was found a few times. The chain couples TRBV4-3 to TRBJ2-3; 14 bases fit TRBD2. The CDR3 has 16 amino acids. J lost 6 bases, V lost 5 bases, and 7 bases had no gene match. Germline CDR1 is LGHNA and CDR2 is YSLEER. CDR3 nucleotides: TGCGCCAGCAGCTCGACTAGCGGGGGGGGGACGGATACGCAGTATTTT. Its translation is CASSSTSGGGTDTQYF.

This clonotype came up a few times. J is TRBJ1-2 and V is TRBV14; D is ambiguous. The CDR3 length is 15 residues. Germline V gene lookup returns CDR1 SGHDN and CDR2 FVKESK. V lost 2 bases and J 1 base, leaving 11 bases between the germline ends. The CDR3 loop is CASSQRIGGNYGYTF. In DNA form, the CDR3 reads TGTGCCAGCAGCCAAAGGATCGGCGGTAACTATGGCTACACCTTC.